This T cell receptor (beta chain) was recovered during a study of T cells in localized non-small cell lung cancer. Generated by immunoSEQ multiplex PCR, the TCRdb table keeps only in-frame clones and is missing some. The sample contains 900 to 1,200 clones, under 20% of which appear only once. General study results and limits: The tumor had only one region sequenced, so heterogeneity remains possible. Median detection of top 100 tumor clones in adjacent lung was around 59 clones. A higher density of T cells in blood coincided with extended overall survival.

A remark on this clone: Its antigen is undetermined.

The sequence came from a woman aged 35 to 70 with stage II lung adenocarcinoma. The sample consisted of lung tumor tissue, taken before any cancer treatment.

Here the CDR3 DNA reads TGTGCCAGCAGTCCCATTTTTACGACGGGCAATCAGCCCCAGCATTTT. It specifies CASSPIFTTGNQPQHF. V and J are TRBV6-8 and TRBJ1-5, with D unresolved. The V and J ends lost 5 bases and 2 bases respectively, with 16 bases between them. CDR3 size: 16 residues. Looked up from germline, CDR1 is MNHGY and CDR2 is SAAAGT.